This TCR beta chain was captured in a study of shared clonotypes between healthy human individuals. Assay runs were performed at deep level. Profiled with immunoSEQ multiplex PCR; TCRdb holds only in-frame clones, not every one. Of millions of clones detected, 93% appear once; the ten largest clones hold 1.7%. Findings and caveats of the study: Researchers sampled only blood; tissue repertoires likely differ.

Trimming cost V 6 bases and J 4 bases, with 12 bases left between them. CDR1 is SQVTM, CDR2 ANQGSEA, per germline. This CDR3 comprises 12 residues. Turning to this clone: Its target is not known.

Terminally differentiated effector memory CD45RA+ cells were excluded from the naive CD8 cells, which were CD45RO-negative and positively selected for CCR7. This clonotype was obtained from a man aged 18 to 29 in good health. Some clones in this sample may be carry-over from other donors' samples. The J gene is TRBJ1-1, the V gene TRBV29-1; D not resolved. Specimen: naive CD8+ T cells from PBMCs. In nucleotides, the CDR3 is TGCAGCGTACGGGTTGGGATCACTGAAGCTTTCTTT. It encodes CSVRVGITEAFF.